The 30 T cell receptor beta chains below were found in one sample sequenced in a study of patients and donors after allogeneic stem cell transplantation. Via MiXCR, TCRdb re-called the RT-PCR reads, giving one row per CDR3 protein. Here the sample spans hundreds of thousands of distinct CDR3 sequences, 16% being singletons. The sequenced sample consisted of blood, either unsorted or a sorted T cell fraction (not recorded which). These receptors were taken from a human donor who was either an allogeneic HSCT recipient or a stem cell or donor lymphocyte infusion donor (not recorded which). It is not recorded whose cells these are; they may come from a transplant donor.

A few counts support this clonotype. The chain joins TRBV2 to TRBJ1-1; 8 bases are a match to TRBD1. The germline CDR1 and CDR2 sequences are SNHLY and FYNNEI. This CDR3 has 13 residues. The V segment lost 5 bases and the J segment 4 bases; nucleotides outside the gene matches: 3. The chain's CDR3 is CASSKDRATEAFF. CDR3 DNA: TGTGCCAGCAGTAAGGACAGGGCCACTGAAGCTTTCTTT.

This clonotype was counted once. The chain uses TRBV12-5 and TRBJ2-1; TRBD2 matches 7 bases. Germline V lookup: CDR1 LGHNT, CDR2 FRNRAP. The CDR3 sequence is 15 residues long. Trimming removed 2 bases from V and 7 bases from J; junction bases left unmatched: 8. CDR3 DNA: TGTGCTAGTGGTTTGTCTTTGGGCGGGGGTAATGAGCAGTTCTTC. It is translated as CASGLSLGGGNEQFF.

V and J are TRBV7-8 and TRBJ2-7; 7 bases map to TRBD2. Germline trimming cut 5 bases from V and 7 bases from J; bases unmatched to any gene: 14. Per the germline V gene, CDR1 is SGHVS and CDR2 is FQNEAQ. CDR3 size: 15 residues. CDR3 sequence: CASSPGPSGRVEQYF. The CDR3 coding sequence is TGTGCCAGCAGCCCGGGGCCTAGCGGCCGGGTGGAGCAGTACTTC.

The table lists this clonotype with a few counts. The CDR3 coding sequence is TGTGCCAGCAGGACTGCGGGACTAGCGGGGGGGCCTGGCACCGGGGAGCTGTTTTTT. Residues: CASRTAGLAGGPGTGELFF. This rearrangement joins TRBV6-2 or TRBV6-3 to TRBJ2-2, with 16 bases aligning to TRBD2. Germline V lookup: CDR1 MNHEY, CDR2 SVGEGT. V gave up 6 bases and J gave up 4 bases; unmatched junction bases: 11. The CDR3 contains 19 residues.

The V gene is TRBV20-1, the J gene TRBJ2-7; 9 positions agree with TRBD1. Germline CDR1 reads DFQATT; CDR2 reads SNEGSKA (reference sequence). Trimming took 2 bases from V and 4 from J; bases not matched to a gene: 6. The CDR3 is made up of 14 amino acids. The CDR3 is CSARQDRGWYEQYF. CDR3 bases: TGCAGTGCTAGACAGGACAGGGGATGGTACGAGCAGTACTTC.

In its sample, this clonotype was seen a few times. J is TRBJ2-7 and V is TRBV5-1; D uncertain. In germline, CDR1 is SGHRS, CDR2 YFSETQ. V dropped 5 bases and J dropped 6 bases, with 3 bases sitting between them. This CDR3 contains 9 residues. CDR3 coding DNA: TGCGCCAGCAGGTTCGAGCAGTACTTC. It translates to CASRFEQYF.

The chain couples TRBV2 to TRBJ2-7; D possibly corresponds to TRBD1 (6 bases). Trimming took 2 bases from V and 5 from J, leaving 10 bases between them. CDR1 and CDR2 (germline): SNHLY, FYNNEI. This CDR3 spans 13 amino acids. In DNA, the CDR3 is TGTGCCAGCAGTGAAAACAGGGTTCACGAGCAGTACTTC. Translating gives CASSENRVHEQYF.

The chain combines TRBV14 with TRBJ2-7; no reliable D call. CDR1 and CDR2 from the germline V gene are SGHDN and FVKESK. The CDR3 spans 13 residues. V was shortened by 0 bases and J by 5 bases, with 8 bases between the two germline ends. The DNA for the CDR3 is TGTGCCAGCAGCCAAGAAACGGCCCACGAGCAGTACTTC. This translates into CASSQETAHEQYF.

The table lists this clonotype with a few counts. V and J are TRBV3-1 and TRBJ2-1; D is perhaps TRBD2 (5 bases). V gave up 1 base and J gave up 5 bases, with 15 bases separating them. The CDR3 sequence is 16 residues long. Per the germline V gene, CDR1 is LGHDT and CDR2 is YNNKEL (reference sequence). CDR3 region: CASSQAYQRNNNEQFF. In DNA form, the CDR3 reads TGTGCCAGCAGCCAAGCCTACCAGCGGAACAACAATGAGCAGTTCTTC.

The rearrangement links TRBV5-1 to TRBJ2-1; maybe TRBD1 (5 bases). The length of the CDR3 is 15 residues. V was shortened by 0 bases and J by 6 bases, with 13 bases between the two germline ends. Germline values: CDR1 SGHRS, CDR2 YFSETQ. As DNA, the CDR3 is TGCGCCAGCAGCTTGGGCCAGGGATTCGTCAATGAGCAGTTCTTC. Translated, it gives CASSLGQGFVNEQFF.

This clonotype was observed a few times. CDR3 sequence: CSVQQGRTDTEAFF. The CDR3 DNA follows: TGCAGCGTCCAACAGGGGAGGACGGACACTGAAGCTTTCTTT. The chain has TRBV29-1 and TRBJ1-1; 7 bases line up with TRBD1. Germline V gene lookup returns CDR1 SQVTM and CDR2 ANQGSEA. J gave up 3 bases and V 6 bases, and 10 bases lay outside the gene matches. CDR3 length: 14 residues.

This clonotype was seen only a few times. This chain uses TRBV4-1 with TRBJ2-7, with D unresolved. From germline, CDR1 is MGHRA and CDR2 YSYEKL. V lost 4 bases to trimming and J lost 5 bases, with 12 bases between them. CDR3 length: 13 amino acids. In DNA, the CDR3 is TGCGCCAGCAGCCCGAAAAGCGCGAACGAGCAGTACTTC. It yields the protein CASSPKSANEQYF.

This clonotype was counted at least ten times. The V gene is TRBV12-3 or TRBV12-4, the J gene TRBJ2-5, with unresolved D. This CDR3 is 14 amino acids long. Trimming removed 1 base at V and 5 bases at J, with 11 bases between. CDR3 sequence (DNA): TGTGCCAGCAGTTTAGTGAAAGTCCCCGAGACCCAGTACTTC. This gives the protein CASSLVKVPETQYF.

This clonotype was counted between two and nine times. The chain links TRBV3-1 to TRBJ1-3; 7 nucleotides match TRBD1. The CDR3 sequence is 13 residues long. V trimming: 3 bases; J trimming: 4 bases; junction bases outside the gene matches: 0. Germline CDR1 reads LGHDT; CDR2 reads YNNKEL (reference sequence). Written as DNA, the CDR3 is TGTGCCAGCAGCCAGGGACAGGGAAACACCATATATTTT. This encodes CASSQGQGNTIYF. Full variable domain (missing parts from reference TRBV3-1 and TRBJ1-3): DTAVSQTPKYLVTQMGNDKSIKCEQNLGHDTMYWYKQDSKKFLKIMFSYNNKELIINETVPNRFSPKSPDKAHLNLHINSLELGDSAVYFCASSQGQGNTIYFGEGSWLTVV.

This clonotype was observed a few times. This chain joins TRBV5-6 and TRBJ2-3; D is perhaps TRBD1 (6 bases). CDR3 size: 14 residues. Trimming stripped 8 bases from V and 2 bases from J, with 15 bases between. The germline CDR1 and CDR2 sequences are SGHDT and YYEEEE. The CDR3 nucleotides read TGTGCCAGTTCTAAGGGGGAGCCCACAGATACGCAGTATTTT. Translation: CASSKGEPTDTQYF.

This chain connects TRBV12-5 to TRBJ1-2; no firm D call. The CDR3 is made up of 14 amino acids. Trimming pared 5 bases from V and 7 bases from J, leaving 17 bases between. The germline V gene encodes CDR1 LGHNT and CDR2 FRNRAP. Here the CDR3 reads CASGPRSPPGGYTF. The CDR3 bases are TGTGCTAGTGGTCCCCGGTCCCCTCCGGGTGGCTACACCTTC.

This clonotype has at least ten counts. CDR3 loop: CASIQRGGRYNEQFF. CDR3 in DNA: TGTGCCAGCATCCAAAGGGGGGGCCGGTACAATGAGCAGTTCTTC. The gene calls are TRBV7-2 and TRBJ2-1, with D possibly being TRBD2 (7 bases). The germline CDR1 and CDR2 sequences are SGHTA and FQGNSA. V was cut by 7 bases and J by 4 bases, with 17 bases left in between. This CDR3 contains 15 residues.

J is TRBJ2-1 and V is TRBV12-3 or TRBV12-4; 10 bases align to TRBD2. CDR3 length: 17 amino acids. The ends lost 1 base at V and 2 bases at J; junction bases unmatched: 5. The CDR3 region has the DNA TGTGCCAGCAGTTTAGGACTGGGACTAGCGACCTACAATGAGCAGTTCTTC. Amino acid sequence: CASSLGLGLATYNEQFF.

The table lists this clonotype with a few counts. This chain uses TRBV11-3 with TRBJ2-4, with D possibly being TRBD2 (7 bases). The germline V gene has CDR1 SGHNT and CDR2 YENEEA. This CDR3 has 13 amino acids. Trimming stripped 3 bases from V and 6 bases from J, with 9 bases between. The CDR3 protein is CASSLGGLNIQYF. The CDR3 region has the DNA TGTGCCAGCAGCTTGGGGGGGCTAAACATTCAGTACTTC.

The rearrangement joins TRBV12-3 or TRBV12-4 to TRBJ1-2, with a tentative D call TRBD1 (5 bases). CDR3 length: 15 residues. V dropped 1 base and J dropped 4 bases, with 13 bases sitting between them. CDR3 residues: CASSLGRGDSYGYTF. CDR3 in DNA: TGTGCCAGCAGTTTAGGAAGGGGTGACAGCTATGGCTACACCTTC.

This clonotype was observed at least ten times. CDR3 in DNA: TGTGCCAGCACCTCGACTAGCGGTCTTGAGCAGTTCTTC. Translation gives CASTSTSGLEQFF. The rearrangement uses TRBV12-3 or TRBV12-4 and TRBJ2-1, with TRBD2 matching 9 bases. V lost 7 bases, J lost 9 bases, and 7 bases stayed unmatched. This CDR3 spans 13 amino acids.

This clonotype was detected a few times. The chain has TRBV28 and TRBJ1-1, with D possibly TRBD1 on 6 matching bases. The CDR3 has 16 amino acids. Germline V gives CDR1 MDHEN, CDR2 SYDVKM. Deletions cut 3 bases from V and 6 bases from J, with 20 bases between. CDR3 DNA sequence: TGTGCCAGCAGTTTCAAAACCAGGGGTAGAAGAGCTGAAGCTTTCTTT. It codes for CASSFKTRGRRAEAFF.

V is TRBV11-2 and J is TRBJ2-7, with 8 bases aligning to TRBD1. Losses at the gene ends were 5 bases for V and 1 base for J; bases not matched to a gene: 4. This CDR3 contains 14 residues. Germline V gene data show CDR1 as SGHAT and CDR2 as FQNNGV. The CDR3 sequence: CASSRDRRSYEQYF. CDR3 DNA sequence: TGTGCCAGCAGCCGGGACAGGCGTTCCTACGAGCAGTACTTC.

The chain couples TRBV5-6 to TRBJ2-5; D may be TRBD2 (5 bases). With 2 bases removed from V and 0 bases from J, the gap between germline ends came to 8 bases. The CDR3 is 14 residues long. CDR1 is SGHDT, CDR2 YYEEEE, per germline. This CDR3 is CASSFNGNQETQYF. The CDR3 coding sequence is TGTGCCAGCAGCTTTAACGGGAACCAAGAGACCCAGTACTTC.

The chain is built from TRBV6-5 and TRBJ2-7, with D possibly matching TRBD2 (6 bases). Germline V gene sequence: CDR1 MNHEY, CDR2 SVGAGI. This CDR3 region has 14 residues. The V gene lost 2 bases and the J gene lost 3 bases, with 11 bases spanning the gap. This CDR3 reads CASSYQPTSYEQYF. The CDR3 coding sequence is TGTGCCAGCAGTTACCAACCGACTAGCTACGAGCAGTACTTC.

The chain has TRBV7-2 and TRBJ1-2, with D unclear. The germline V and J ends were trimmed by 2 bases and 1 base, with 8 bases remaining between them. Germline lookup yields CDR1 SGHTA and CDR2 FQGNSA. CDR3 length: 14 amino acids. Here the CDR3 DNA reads TGTGCCAGCAGCTTAACGGGGAATAACTATGGCTACACCTTC. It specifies CASSLTGNNYGYTF.

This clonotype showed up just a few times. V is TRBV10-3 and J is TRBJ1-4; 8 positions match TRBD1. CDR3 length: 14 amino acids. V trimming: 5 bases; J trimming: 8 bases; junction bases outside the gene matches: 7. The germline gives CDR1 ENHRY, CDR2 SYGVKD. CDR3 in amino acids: CAISTGGIREKLFF. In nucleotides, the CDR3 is TGTGCCATCAGTACAGGGGGAATACGAGAAAAACTGTTTTTT.

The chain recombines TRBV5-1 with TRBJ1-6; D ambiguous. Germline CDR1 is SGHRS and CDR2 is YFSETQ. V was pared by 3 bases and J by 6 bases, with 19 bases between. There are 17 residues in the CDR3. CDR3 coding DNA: TGCGCCAGCAGCTCCCCGGGCGTTTTTTTTCGTAATTCACCCCTCCACTTT. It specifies CASSSPGVFFRNSPLHF.

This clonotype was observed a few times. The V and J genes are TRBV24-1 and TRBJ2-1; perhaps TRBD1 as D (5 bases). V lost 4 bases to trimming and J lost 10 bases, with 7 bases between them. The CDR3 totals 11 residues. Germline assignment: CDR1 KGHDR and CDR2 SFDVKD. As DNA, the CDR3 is TGTGCCACCAGTGAAGACAGCGAGCAGTTCTTC. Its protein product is CATSEDSEQFF.

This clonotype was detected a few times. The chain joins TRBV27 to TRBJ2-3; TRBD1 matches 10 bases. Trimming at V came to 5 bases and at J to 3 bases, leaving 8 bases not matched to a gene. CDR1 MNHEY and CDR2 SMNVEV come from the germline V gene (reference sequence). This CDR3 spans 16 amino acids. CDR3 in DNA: TGTGCCAGCAGTAAGACAGGGGGCTTTTTTACAGATACGCAGTATTTT. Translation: CASSKTGGFFTDTQYF.